The source of this TCR beta chain is a study of CD8 T cells in ankylosing spondylitis (dated by TCRdb to the late 2010s). Notes on the research overall: To find TCR variants linked to disease, the study profiled T cell receptor beta repertoires in ankylosing spondylitis patients and healthy donors. The whole study cohort included some 100 healthy donors and over 20 ankylosing spondylitis patients. Peripheral blood was sampled, and synovial fluid was additionally collected from ankylosing spondylitis patients.

To note about this clonotype: No cognate antigen has been identified for it. Per-nucleotide qualities are absent, and no much larger clonotype sits a single base away.

The instrument given in TCRdb is Illumina HiSeq 2500. Quantitative 5'-RACE with molecular barcodes was the method used to prepare the TCR beta libraries. On the study's bioinformatics: A new computational method, built on a probabilistic model of VDJ rearrangement, was used to identify disease-linked TCR variants. TCRdb reprocessed the public reads (quality trimming at Q25 with fastp, clone calling with MiXCR) and kept in-frame beta chains. When rows share a CDR3 protein, they turn into one entry using the most common DNA and genes. The V and J calls follow TCRdb's processing rather than the paper's. Counted in this sample were 350,000 to 450,000 distinct CDR3 sequences; approximately 26% of them appeared once. About 1% of the sample lies in the top ten. V is cut back by 1 base and J by 6 bases, with 4 bases in the junction unmatched. CDR1 MNHEY and CDR2 SVGAGI are derived from the germline V gene. From the cysteine up to the phenylalanine, the CDR3 has a length of 16 residues. The entry retains the CDR3 DNA only, 48 bases that are in frame from base 1.

Broader findings and caveats from the paper: Some motif variants had previously been reported in the synovial fluid and blood of reactive arthritis patients, which suggests shared mechanisms of disease initiation. A TCR beta motif of roughly 8 highly homologous amino acid variants appeared characteristic of blood from ankylosing spondylitis patients. The disease-linked clones were reported to be significantly enriched in matched synovial fluid samples from ankylosing spondylitis patients. The disease-linked clones showed a CD8+ phenotype and occurred at relatively low frequencies in peripheral blood.

The chain is made from TRBV6-5 and TRBJ2-2, with TRBD1 matching 11 junction bases. This TCR was sampled from a male donor with ankylosing spondylitis. The sequencing sample was made of blood, either unsorted or a sorted T cell fraction (not recorded which). The nucleotides read TGTGCCAGCAGTTACTGGACAGGGGGCGCAGCCGGGGAGCTGTTTTTT. Translated, this gives CASSYWTGGAAGELFF.